One and the same sample provided the 23 T cell receptor beta chains below, sequenced in a study of cytomegalovirus exposure and HLA in healthy donors. Amplification used 60 Vbeta primers and 13 Jbeta primers. TCRdb's copy holds only in-frame clones and misses some; the assay was immunoSEQ multiplex PCR. The sample shows 95,000 to 150,000 clones, 80% of them seen only once. Sequencing was performed on PBMCs. The receptors derive from a female donor in good health and CMV-seronegative.

The chain combines TRBV4-2 with TRBJ1-5; unclear D gene. Trimming pared 0 bases from V and 5 bases from J, leaving 5 bases between. This CDR3 comprises 13 residues. Germline V gene lookup returns CDR1 LGHNA and CDR2 YNFKEQ. CDR3 nucleotides: TGTGCCAGCAGCCAAGACGTATATCAGCCCCAGCATTTT. Translation: CASSQDVYQPQHF.

Notes on this clone: Compared with germline, one end of the junction differs, possibly owing to a read error. The chain is built from TRBV11-2 and TRBJ2-1; D possibly corresponds to TRBD1 (6 bases). Germline lookup yields CDR1 SGHAT and CDR2 FQNNGV. The CDR3 extends over 15 amino acids. CDR3 sequence reads: CASSLDGAWDNEQFF. In nucleotides, the CDR3 is TGTGCCAGCAGCTTAGACGGGGCGTGGGACAACGAGCAGTTCTTC.

The V and J genes are TRBV5-1 and TRBJ2-1, with 13 positions matching TRBD2. Per germline, CDR1 SGHRS and CDR2 YFSETQ. The V and J ends lost 3 bases and 6 bases, in that order; junction bases with no gene match: 6. This CDR3 region has 16 residues. The CDR3 here is CASSSLAGGPINEQFF. The CDR3 DNA follows: TGCGCCAGCAGCTCACTAGCGGGAGGGCCTATCAATGAGCAGTTCTTC.

V and J are TRBV30 and TRBJ1-1; no reliable D call. The CDR3 sequence is 12 residues long. Germline values: CDR1 GTSNPN, CDR2 SVGIG (reference sequence). Trimming pared 8 bases from V and 0 bases from J, leaving 10 bases between. The CDR3 coding sequence is TGTGCCCGTAGCCGCATGAACACTGAAGCTTTCTTT. Encoded protein: CARSRMNTEAFF.

The chain employs TRBV6-5 and TRBJ2-2; D is possibly TRBD1 (5 bases). CDR1 is MNHEY, CDR2 SVGAGI, per germline. Trimming stripped 2 bases from V and 5 bases from J, with 15 bases between. The CDR3 totals 16 residues. CDR3 in amino acids: CASSYPVGRVTGELFF. CDR3 DNA: TGTGCCAGCAGTTACCCAGTAGGCAGGGTAACCGGGGAGCTGTTTTTT.

The chain employs TRBV14 and TRBJ1-1; no firm D call. From germline, CDR1 is SGHDN and CDR2 FVKESK. V lost 0 bases, J lost 4 bases, and 12 bases lay in between. The CDR3 sequence is 15 residues long. The CDR3 here is CASSQDFVRFTEAFF. The DNA of the CDR3 is TGTGCCAGCAGCCAAGATTTCGTCCGTTTCACTGAAGCTTTCTTT. Complete variable domain (other parts from reference TRBV14 and TRBJ1-1): EAGVTQFPSHSVIEKGQTVTLRCDPISGHDNLYWYRRVMGKEIKFLLHFVKESKQDESGMPNNRFLAERTGGTYSTLKVQPAELEDSGVYFCASSQDFVRFTEAFFGQGTRLTVV.

The chain carries TRBV6-1 and TRBJ2-2; 7 positions agree with TRBD1. CDR1 MNHNS and CDR2 SASEGT come from the germline V gene. This CDR3 is 14 amino acids long. With V trimmed by 7 bases and J by 5 bases, 7 bases remained unmatched. Here the CDR3 reads CASMKGARTGELFF. The CDR3 nucleotides are TGTGCCAGCATGAAGGGGGCTCGTACCGGGGAGCTGTTTTTT.

The rearrangement joins TRBV6-4 to TRBJ2-1; 7 nucleotides agree with TRBD2. The V gene's germline CDR1 is MRHNA and CDR2 SNTAGT. Trimming took 7 bases from V and 0 from J; bases not matched to a gene: 3. The CDR3 totals 14 residues. CDR3 nucleotides: TGTGCCAGCAAGCGGGATACCTCCTACAATGAGCAGTTCTTC. Protein: CASKRDTSYNEQFF.

The chain carries TRBV5-1 and TRBJ1-1; D gene unclear. Trimming pared 0 bases from V and 5 bases from J, leaving 5 bases between. Germline loops: CDR1 SGHRS, CDR2 YFSETQ. The CDR3 has 12 residues. The CDR3 sequence: CASSLVGTEAFF. CDR3 nucleotide sequence: TGCGCCAGCAGCTTGGTCGGGACTGAAGCTTTCTTT.

This chain links TRBV28 with TRBJ1-1; D is uncertain. Germline CDR1 and CDR2: MDHEN and SYDVKM. The CDR3 has 11 residues. V shed 3 bases and J shed 7 bases, with 6 bases lying between them. The CDR3 bases are TGTGCCAGCAGTTTGCGCATTGAAGCTTTCTTT. Amino acids: CASSLRIEAFF.

This clone was seen only once. V is TRBV19 and J is TRBJ2-7; D possibly corresponds to TRBD2 (6 bases). The CDR3 is 15 amino acids. Trimming took 3 bases from V and 7 from J, leaving 19 bases between them. Germline V lookup: CDR1 LNHDA, CDR2 SQIVND (reference sequence). CDR3 sequence reads: CASSIPGDGVWEQYF. The CDR3 coding sequence is TGTGCCAGTAGTATCCCGGGGGACGGAGTTTGGGAGCAGTACTTC.

CDR3 coding DNA: TGCAGCTACCGCGCAGGGGATTCACCCCTCCACTTT. As protein: CSYRAGDSPLHF. The chain links TRBV29-1 to TRBJ1-6; D perhaps matches TRBD1 (6 bases). Germline loops: CDR1 SQVTM, CDR2 ANQGSEA. The CDR3 consists of 12 residues. The V end lost 8 bases, the J end lost 8 bases, and 13 bases lay between the germline ends.

This clone appeared a few times. The chain carries TRBV2 and TRBJ2-1, with TRBD2 matching over 7 bases. J lost 7 bases, V lost 6 bases, and 12 bases had no gene match. This CDR3 contains 15 residues. CDR1 SNHLY and CDR2 FYNNEI come from the germline V gene. CDR3 nucleotides: TGTGCCAGCAGCGAGTTGGCGGGGGTTCGGAATGAGCAGTTCTTC. This encodes CASSELAGVRNEQFF.

This chain links TRBV23-1 with TRBJ1-6, with D possibly matching TRBD1 (6 bases). TRBV23-1 is recorded as an ORF, its role being uncertain. The ends were cut back, 2 bases at V and 7 bases at J, with 18 bases in the middle. The CDR3 runs 17 residues. The DNA for the CDR3 is TGCGCCAGCAGTCAAAGTGCGGGGGCGAATAAGAATTCACCCCTCCACTTT. This translates into CASSQSAGANKNSPLHF.

The genes are TRBV27 and TRBJ2-1; TRBD2 is a possible D gene (5 bases). The germline gives CDR1 MNHEY, CDR2 SMNVEV (reference sequence). V lost 3 bases to trimming and J lost 10 bases, with 10 bases between them. The CDR3 loop spans 12 amino acids. In DNA, the CDR3 is TGTGCCAGCAGTTTGCCCGGGATCGAGCAGTTCTTC. Its protein is CASSLPGIEQFF.

The chain combines TRBV27 with TRBJ1-5, with D uncertain. Germline CDR1 is MNHEY and CDR2 is SMNVEV (reference sequence). The CDR3 runs 14 residues. The ends were cut back, 6 bases at V and 6 bases at J, with 15 bases in the middle. The DNA of the CDR3 is TGTGCCAGCAGCCCGGGGAGCCCGTTTCAGCCCCAGCATTTT. Translating it yields CASSPGSPFQPQHF.

The V call is TRBV19, the J call TRBJ2-3, with D perhaps TRBD2 (6 bases). This CDR3 region has 16 residues. Deletions cut 2 bases from V and 8 bases from J, with 20 bases between. Germline V gene sequence: CDR1 LNHDA, CDR2 SQIVND (reference sequence). CDR3 coding DNA: TGTGCCAGTAGTATACCACCGACCGGGCCGCGGGGTACGCAGTATTTT. Amino acids: CASSIPPTGPRGTQYF.

The chain employs TRBV14 and TRBJ2-5; 7 bases match TRBD1. J gave up 5 bases and V 4 bases, and 7 bases lay outside the gene matches. CDR3 size: 14 residues. The germline V gene encodes CDR1 SGHDN and CDR2 FVKESK. CDR3 region: CASSPRQGRETQYF. CDR3 DNA sequence: TGTGCCAGCAGCCCGCGACAGGGTCGCGAGACCCAGTACTTC.

V and J are TRBV28 and TRBJ1-3; the D gene is possibly TRBD1 (5 bases). V gave up 3 bases and J gave up 4 bases, with 7 bases separating them. The CDR3 length is 13 residues. From germline, CDR1 is MDHEN and CDR2 SYDVKM. The CDR3 nucleotides read TGTGCCAGCAGTTTGACAGTCGGAAACACCATATATTTT. The encoded protein is CASSLTVGNTIYF.

The rearrangement links TRBV5-1 to TRBJ2-1; the D gene is possibly TRBD1 (6 bases). Germline V gives CDR1 SGHRS, CDR2 YFSETQ. Trimming took 7 bases from V and 7 from J, leaving 15 bases between them. This CDR3 is built from 13 residues. Written as DNA, the CDR3 is TGCGCCAGCTTAGGACAGACTGGGAATGAGCAGTTCTTC. This encodes CASLGQTGNEQFF.

The chain uses TRBV5-1 and TRBJ1-1, with TRBD1 matching over 10 bases. This CDR3 contains 17 residues. Germline V CDR1 and CDR2: SGHRS, YFSETQ. The ends lost 3 bases at V and 4 bases at J; junction bases unmatched: 12. CDR3 sequence: CASSSGYLRTGGTEAFF. The CDR3 nucleotides read TGCGCCAGCAGCTCAGGTTATCTAAGGACAGGGGGCACTGAAGCTTTCTTT.

This chain links TRBV27 with TRBJ2-7; tentatively, D is TRBD1 (6 bases). The CDR3 totals 14 residues. V dropped 0 bases and J dropped 4 bases, with 10 bases sitting between them. In germline, CDR1 is MNHEY, CDR2 SMNVEV (reference sequence). The CDR3: CASSLSRTEYEQYF. CDR3 DNA: TGTGCCAGCAGTTTATCGAGGACAGAGTACGAGCAGTACTTC.

The rearrangement links TRBV18 to TRBJ2-7; D is possibly TRBD2 (5 bases). The V and J ends lost 3 bases and 4 bases respectively, with 10 bases between them. Germline V gene data show CDR1 as KGHSH and CDR2 as LQKENI. CDR3 length: 13 amino acids. The CDR3 is CASSPGVRYEQYF. DNA for the CDR3: TGTGCCAGCTCACCCGGGGTTCGGTACGAGCAGTACTTC.